This T cell receptor (beta chain) stems from a study of T-cell reconstitution after alpha-beta-depleted transplantation in children. This sample's TCRbeta library carried unique molecular identifier barcodes. TCRdb reprocessed the PCR reads via MiXCR and lists one record per CDR3 protein. The sample includes about 610,000 distinct CDR3 sequences, roughly 10% of them seen just once. V gave up 6 bases and J gave up 8 bases; unmatched junction bases: 6. Germline V gene lookup returns CDR1 LNHDA and CDR2 SQIVND (reference sequence). CDR3 length: 13 residues. This specimen was PBMCs from the stem cell graft donor, taken from the stem cell graft. This rearrangement joins TRBV19 to TRBJ2-3; 9 bases are a match to TRBD2. The receptor's source is a human donor who donated a stem cell graft to a child with acute myeloid leukemia. The CDR3 region is CASRMREGRTQYF. The CDR3 nucleotides are TGTGCCAGTAGGATGCGGGAGGGCCGTACGCAGTATTTT.